This TCR beta chain was sequenced for a study of T cell repertoires in cytomegalovirus infection. Study as a whole: CMV infection and matching HLA type were both indicated by public TCR beta signatures.

In TCRdb, the reads were re-called with MiXCR into one record per CDR3 protein. Of around 260,000 distinct CDR3 sequences in the sample, under 30% were seen once. With 7 bases removed from V and 9 bases from J, the gap between germline ends came to 13 bases. This CDR3 is 13 amino acids long. This clonotype was detected only a few times. The receptor was derived from a human donor in good health (CMV status not recorded). Some clones in this sample may be carry-over from other donors' samples. The sequenced sample was PBMCs. The chain carries TRBV12-3 or TRBV12-4 and TRBJ1-6; D is perhaps TRBD1 (5 bases). The CDR3 region has the DNA TGTGCCAGCATCACCCTGGGGGTTTCACCCCTCCACTTT. It specifies CASITLGVSPLHF.